This TCR beta chain was identified during a study of T cells after yellow fever vaccination. Findings of the study overall: Weaker in magnitude, the secondary response showed a faster peak on day 5 versus 15. Abundant bulk-population clonotypes could contaminate the FACS-sorted repertoires.

This CDR3 is built from 12 residues. Looked up from germline, CDR1 is MNHEY and CDR2 is SVGEGT. Trimming shortened V by 4 bases and J by 7 bases, and 10 bases separated the two germline ends. As for this clonotype: The antigen remains undetermined.

TCR cDNA, made by 5'RACE template switching, carried an added universal primer site and UMIs. Via MiXCR, TCRdb re-called the 5' RACE reads, giving one row per CDR3 protein. Of 300,000 to 400,000 distinct CDR3 sequences listed, approximately 11% are singletons. The source is a man aged 18 to 30 who received the YFV17D yellow fever vaccine. The V call is TRBV6-2 or TRBV6-3, the J call TRBJ1-2; D not certain. The material sequenced was CD4+ T cells sorted from PBMCs, taken 45 days after the yellow fever booster vaccination. CDR3 sequence: CASSSQYTGYTF. CDR3 DNA: TGTGCCAGCAGTTCTCAGTATACTGGCTACACCTTC.